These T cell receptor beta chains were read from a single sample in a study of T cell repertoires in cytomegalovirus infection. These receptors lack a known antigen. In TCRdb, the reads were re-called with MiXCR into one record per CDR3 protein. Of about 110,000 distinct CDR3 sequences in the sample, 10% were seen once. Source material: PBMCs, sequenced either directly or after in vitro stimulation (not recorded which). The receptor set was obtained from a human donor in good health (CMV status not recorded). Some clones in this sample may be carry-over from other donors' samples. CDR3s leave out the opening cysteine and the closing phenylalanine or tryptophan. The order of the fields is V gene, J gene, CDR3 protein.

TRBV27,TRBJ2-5,ASSDRDRLRGSQY
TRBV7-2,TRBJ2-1,ASSLSVAVSSYNEQF
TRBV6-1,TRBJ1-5,ASSDGQTSQPQH
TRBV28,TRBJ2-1,ASYLAGGSEQF
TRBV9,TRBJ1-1,ASSVVQASTEAF
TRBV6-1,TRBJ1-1,ASDGGVAAF
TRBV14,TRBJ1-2,ASSQDRTASGYT
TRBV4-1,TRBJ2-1,ASSQEGRLDEQF
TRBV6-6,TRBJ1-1,TSIQAGGKAEAF
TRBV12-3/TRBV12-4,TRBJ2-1,ASSLYRDPSSISYNEQF
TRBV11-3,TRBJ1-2,ASSFGGITRF
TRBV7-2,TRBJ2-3,ASSSQGALDTQY
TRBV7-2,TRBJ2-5,ASSLRLAGETQY
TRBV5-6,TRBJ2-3,ASSPTSVAGLTDTQY
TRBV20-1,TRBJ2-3,SAWAGLITDTQY
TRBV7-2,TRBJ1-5,ASSPKGGNQPQH
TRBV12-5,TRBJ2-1,ASGLRVGLYNEQF
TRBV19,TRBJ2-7,ASSVAGGLYEQY
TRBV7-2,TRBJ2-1,ASSLRGLGNEQF
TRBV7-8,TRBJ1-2,ASSLSPGQGNYGYT
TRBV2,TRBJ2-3,ASSERETSDTQY
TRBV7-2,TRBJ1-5,ASSPDREDQPQH
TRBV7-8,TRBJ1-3,ASSLGGLSSGNTIY
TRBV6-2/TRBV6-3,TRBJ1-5,ASGLAPAGNQPQH
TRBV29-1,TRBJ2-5,SVDPGGESGSQY
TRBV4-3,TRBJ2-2,ASSPQAFGTENTGELF
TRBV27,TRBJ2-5,ASSGNLARETQY
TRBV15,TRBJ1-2,ATSRDQGSGLYT
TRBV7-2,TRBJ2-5,ASSPGRFRETQY
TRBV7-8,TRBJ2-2,ASSLDKSTGELF
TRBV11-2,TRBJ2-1,ASSLVGDGSPKGNEQF
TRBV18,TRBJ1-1,ASSATGLLAGAF
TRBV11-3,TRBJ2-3,ASSRRDGADTQY
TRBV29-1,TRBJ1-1,SVTAGGTEAF